Listed here are 22 T cell receptor beta chains from one sample, sequenced in a study of glioma-infiltrating T cells. TCR alpha and beta CDR3 regions were amplified from RNA using iRepertoire nested multiplex PCR. In TCRdb, the multiplex PCR reads were re-called with MiXCR into one record per CDR3 protein. The sample includes 160,000 or so distinct CDR3 sequences, under 55% of them seen just once. Material: glioma tissue, nonneoplastic brain tissue, or PBMCs (not recorded which). These receptors originate from a human donor with low-grade glioma or glioblastoma, undergoing nonglioma brain surgery, or in good health (not recorded which).

About this clonotype itself: This clone may be a read error of a much larger clone one base away. The chain employs TRBV20-1 and TRBJ2-7; 11 nucleotides agree with TRBD1. CDR3 length: 14 residues. Germline-derived CDR1 and CDR2 are DFQATT and SNEGSKA (reference sequence). CDR3 DNA sequence: TGCAGTGGCATAGCCCGGGACAGGGGGTACGAGCGGTACTTC. Protein: CSGIARDRGYERYF.

The sample holds a few counts of this clonotype. One base away lies a much larger clone, so this may be a sequencing read error. The chain is built from TRBV18 and TRBJ2-1, with D unresolved. Germline V lookup: CDR1 KGHSH, CDR2 LQKENI. The CDR3 covers 13 residues. The CDR3 DNA reads TGTGCCAGCTCACCACGCCCTTACAATGAGCAGTTGTTC. Residues: CASSPRPYNEQLF.

This clonotype was observed many times. The chain uses TRBV2 and TRBJ1-1; no reliable D call. Germline CDR1 SNHLY, CDR2 FYNNEI. V lost 7 bases and J lost 2, with 11 bases in between. The CDR3 is 13 amino acids. The CDR3 protein is CASKRDSNTEAFF. The DNA for the CDR3 is TGTGCCAGCAAGAGGGATTCTAACACTGAAGCTTTCTTT.

This clonotype was observed a few times. The chain uses TRBV3-1 and TRBJ2-1, with 8 positions matching TRBD2. Germline loops: CDR1 LGHDT, CDR2 YNNKEL (reference sequence). The CDR3 has 13 amino acids. Germline trimming cut 0 bases from V and 15 bases from J; bases unmatched to any gene: 7. The CDR3 coding sequence is TGTGCCAGCAGCCAAGATCCGGGACTAGTTCCGTTCTTC. Protein sequence: CASSQDPGLVPFF.

Regarding this clonotype: This may arise from a read error, as a much more abundant clone is one base away. The V and J genes are TRBV11-2 and TRBJ2-3; D gene uncertain. This CDR3 region has 15 residues. Germline V gene sequence: CDR1 SGHAT, CDR2 FQNNGV. The CDR3 loop reads CASSLGIPNTYTQYF. The CDR3 DNA reads TGTGCCAGCAGCTTAGGGATCCCCAACACATATACGCAGTATTTT.

As for this clonotype: This could be a read error, since a much larger clone is one nucleotide away. The genes are TRBV6-2 or TRBV6-3 and TRBJ2-4; 7 bases match TRBD1. The CDR3 loop spans 14 amino acids. Germline CDR1 is MNHEY and CDR2 is SVGEGT. CDR3 bases: TGTGCCAGCAGCCAGACAGGGAACAAAGACATTCAGTACTTC. Amino acid sequence: CASSQTGNKDIQYF.

This clonotype showed up many times. The chain recombines TRBV2 with TRBJ1-2, with D perhaps TRBD1 (5 bases). V lost 7 bases to trimming and J lost 0 bases, with 9 bases between them. This CDR3 comprises 13 residues. CDR1 is SNHLY, CDR2 FYNNEI, per germline. CDR3 protein: CASTGAPNYGYTF. CDR3 nucleotide sequence: TGTGCCAGCACTGGGGCACCTAACTATGGCTACACCTTC.

This clonotype came up a few times. This chain joins TRBV3-1 and TRBJ2-7; no clear D. V dropped 0 bases and J dropped 6 bases, with 9 bases sitting between them. The germline CDR1 and CDR2 sequences are LGHDT and YNNKEL (reference sequence). This CDR3 has 13 amino acids. For the CDR3, the DNA is TGTGCCAGCAGCCAAGACTGGGCGCGCGAGCAGTACTTC. Translated, it gives CASSQDWAREQYF.

This clonotype was detected many times. The chain combines TRBV19 with TRBJ1-1; D is undetermined. The CDR3 extends over 11 amino acids. Trimming took off 8 bases at V and 3 bases at J, with 7 bases between the two ends. Germline V gene sequence: CDR1 LNHDA, CDR2 SQIVND (reference sequence). CDR3 DNA: TGTGCCAGTGACACCCACACTGAAGCTTTCTTT. This encodes CASDTHTEAFF.

With respect to this clonotype: This may come from a read error, since a much larger clone is one base off. The rearrangement joins TRBV5-4 to TRBJ2-1; TRBD2 agrees at 10 bases. From germline, CDR1 is SGHNT and CDR2 YYREEE (reference sequence). CDR3 length equals 16 residues. CDR3 sequence reads: CDSSRTSGQFNNEQFF. The CDR3 nucleotides are TGTGACAGCAGCCGGACTAGCGGACAGTTCAATAATGAGCAGTTCTTC.

The chain is built from TRBV11-2 and TRBJ2-1; the D is unclear. This CDR3 has 14 amino acids. Germline V gene sequence: CDR1 SGHAT, CDR2 FQNNGV. The ends were cut back, 5 bases at V and 6 bases at J, with 14 bases in the middle. The CDR3 spells CASSTARWGNEQFF. CDR3 sequence (DNA): TGTGCCAGCAGCACAGCCCGTTGGGGCAATGAGCAGTTCTTC.

As to this clonotype: A much larger clone lies a single base off, so this may be a read error. The chain combines TRBV10-2 with TRBJ2-1, with D possibly being TRBD2 (5 bases). The CDR3 is made up of 14 amino acids. The germline V gene encodes CDR1 WSHSY and CDR2 SAAADI. CDR3 nucleotides: TGTGCCAGACGTAAGGAGGAGCTTTCCAATGAGCAGTTCTTC. Translated, it gives CARRKEELSNEQFF.

This clonotype was counted ten times or more. V usage is TRBV19 and J usage is TRBJ2-7; maybe TRBD2 (6 bases). Trimming took off 5 bases at V and 7 bases at J, with 18 bases between the two ends. This CDR3 spans 14 amino acids. Germline CDR1 is LNHDA and CDR2 is SQIVND (reference sequence). This CDR3 reads CASSYGGRLSEQYF. CDR3 sequence (DNA): TGTGCCAGTAGTTACGGGGGACGATTGAGTGAGCAGTACTTC.

The gene calls are TRBV20-1 and TRBJ2-5; the D gene is possibly TRBD1 (5 bases). Looked up from germline, CDR1 is DFQATT and CDR2 is SNEGSKA (reference sequence). Deletions cut 3 bases from V and 4 bases from J, with 15 bases between. The CDR3 is 14 residues long. The CDR3 DNA reads as TGCAGTGCTAGTTTAGGGGCGTCCTTAGAGACCCAGTACTTC. It codes for CSASLGASLETQYF.

The V gene is TRBV6-6, the J gene TRBJ2-7; D assignment may be TRBD1 or TRBD2 (5 bases each). Germline V gene lookup returns CDR1 MNHNY and CDR2 SVGAGI (reference sequence). The CDR3 is 16 amino acids. With 4 bases removed from V and 3 bases from J, the gap between germline ends came to 19 bases. CDR3 coding DNA: TGTGCCAGCAGTTTCAAGGAAGGGGAGTTCAACTACGAGCAGTACTTC. This codes for CASSFKEGEFNYEQYF.

The chain couples TRBV28 to TRBJ2-1; either TRBD1 or TRBD2 may fit D (5 bases each). V was pared by 8 bases and J by 3 bases, with 11 bases between. CDR1 MDHEN and CDR2 SYDVKM come from the germline V gene. CDR3 size: 13 residues. The CDR3, as DNA: TGTGCCAGCGATGGGGCGGGCTACAATGAGCAGTTCTTC. This sequence encodes CASDGAGYNEQFF.

The chain has TRBV20-1 and TRBJ2-1; 15 bases match TRBD2. CDR3 length: 14 amino acids. The germline CDR1 and CDR2 sequences are DFQATT and SNEGSKA (reference sequence). V trimming: 5 bases; J trimming: 8 bases; junction bases outside the gene matches: 4. The CDR3 protein is CSAQGLAGGDEQFF. The CDR3 bases are TGCAGTGCTCAAGGACTAGCGGGAGGGGATGAGCAGTTCTTC.

Ten or more counts support this clonotype. V gene TRBV28 combines with J gene TRBJ1-3, with D perhaps TRBD1 (5 bases). The CDR3 is made up of 15 amino acids. CDR1 is MDHEN, CDR2 SYDVKM, per germline. V lost 7 bases to trimming and J lost 0 bases, with 13 bases between them. CDR3 DNA sequence: TGTGCCAGCATGAGGGGCATGATCTCTGGAAACACCATATATTTT. Translation: CASMRGMISGNTIYF.

The chain is built from TRBV28 and TRBJ2-1; maybe TRBD2 (7 bases). Germline V CDR1 and CDR2: MDHEN, SYDVKM. V was clipped by 10 bases and J by 5 bases, with 24 bases between them. This CDR3 has 16 amino acids. The CDR3 spells CATQDGGGAPHNEQFF. The CDR3, as DNA: TGTGCCACCCAAGATGGTGGGGGGGCCCCCCACAATGAGCAGTTCTTC.

Remarks on this clonotype: With a much larger clone just one base away, this may be a read error. The chain carries TRBV7-8 and TRBJ2-3; the D is unclear. The V end lost 9 bases, the J end lost 3 bases, and 13 bases lay between the germline ends. Germline V CDR1 and CDR2: SGHVS, FQNEAQ. The CDR3 sequence is 13 residues long. The CDR3 loop reads CASSWGRTDTQYF. In nucleotides, the CDR3 is TGTGCCAGTAGTTGGGGTAGAACAGATACGCAGTATTTT.

This chain connects TRBV5-1 to TRBJ2-2; TRBD2 matches 8 bases. CDR3 length: 15 amino acids. Germline assignment: CDR1 SGHRS and CDR2 YFSETQ. The V segment lost 5 bases and the J segment 5 bases; nucleotides outside the gene matches: 8. The CDR3 DNA sequence: TGCGCCAGCAGACAGTCACTAGCGGATACCGGGGAGCTGTTTTTT. It is translated as CASRQSLADTGELFF.

Remarks on this clonotype: One base away lies a much larger clone, so this may be a sequencing read error. CDR3 nucleotides: TGTGCCCTCAGCCGGACAGCCTCTAGCACAGATACGCAGTATTTT. It specifies CALSRTASSTDTQYF. The genes are TRBV6-6 and TRBJ2-3; D perhaps matches TRBD1 (6 bases). Trimming left V 11 bases short and J 0 bases short, with 18 bases between. CDR1 and CDR2 from the germline V gene are MNHNY and SVGAGI (reference sequence). The CDR3 has 15 residues.